The 7 T cell receptor beta chains presented below share a single source sample, sequenced in a study of technical replicates of blood from several donors (dated by TCRdb to 2016 to 2017). Receptor amplification or capture employed the immunoSEQ multiplex PCR assay. This immuneACCESS table, as held by TCRdb, lists in-frame sequences with V and J called but not all clones. Of the missing ones, under half trace to an unresolved V gene in checked studies; the others have no known cause. Here the sample has 79,000 or so clones; about 91% occur a single time. The ten largest clones add up to 0.2% to 0.25% of the sample. The sample taken for sequencing was T cells isolated from PBMCs. Every receptor here comes from a human donor in good health.

J is TRBJ1-1 and V is TRBV6-5; tentatively, D is TRBD1 (6 bases). This CDR3 region has 13 residues. Trimming pared 2 bases from V and 2 bases from J, leaving 6 bases between. Germline V gene lookup returns CDR1 MNHEY and CDR2 SVGAGI. CDR3 DNA sequence: TGTGCCAGCAGTTACGGGACAAACACTGAAGCTTTCTTT. This codes for CASSYGTNTEAFF.

The chain links TRBV19 to TRBJ2-1; D might be TRBD2 (6 bases). Trimming took 4 bases from V and 9 from J, leaving 22 bases between them. CDR1 is LNHDA and CDR2 is SQIVND in the germline V gene (reference sequence). This CDR3 has 16 residues. The CDR3 DNA follows: TGTGCCAGTAGTACCCCCGGGACTCAGCGCGGAGGTGAGCAGTTCTTC. Its protein is CASSTPGTQRGGEQFF.

This chain joins TRBV9 and TRBJ2-5; D might be TRBD1 (5 bases). The CDR3 extends over 13 amino acids. V lost 7 bases and J 1 base, leaving 11 bases between the germline ends. Germline loops: CDR1 SGDLS, CDR2 YYNGEE. The CDR3 loop is CASAGPIQETQYF. CDR3 DNA: TGTGCCAGCGCAGGGCCGATCCAAGAGACCCAGTACTTC.

J is TRBJ1-2 and V is TRBV29-1; 7 nucleotides align to TRBD1. Germline CDR1 reads SQVTM; CDR2 reads ANQGSEA. This CDR3 is 15 amino acids long. With 3 bases clipped from V and 1 base from J, the junction kept 8 bases outside the gene matches. The CDR3 protein is CSVDYGTAFNYGYTF. For the CDR3, the DNA is TGCAGCGTTGATTATGGGACAGCGTTTAACTATGGCTACACCTTC.

This sequence joins TRBV11-2 and TRBJ2-7, with D possibly being TRBD1 (5 bases). Germline lookup yields CDR1 SGHAT and CDR2 FQNNGV. Trimming removed 2 bases from V and 1 base from J, with 12 bases in between. The CDR3 has 15 amino acids. The CDR3 DNA is TGTGCCAGCAGCTTAACCTCCAGGGAATCCTACGAGCAGTACTTC. Its translation is CASSLTSRESYEQYF. Complete variable domain (other parts from reference TRBV11-2 and TRBJ2-7): EAGVAQSPRYKIIEKRQSVAFWCNPISGHATLYWYQQILGQGPKLLIQFQNNGVVDDSQLPKDRFSAERLKGVDSTLKIQPAKLEDSAVYLCASSLTSRESYEQYFGPGTRLTVT.

The chain uses TRBV10-3 and TRBJ2-5, with TRBD2 as a possible D gene (5 bases). Trimming took 11 bases from V and 5 from J, leaving 15 bases between them. Germline V lookup: CDR1 ENHRY, CDR2 SYGVKD. The CDR3 has 12 amino acids. The CDR3 loop is CASGGDFETQYF. The CDR3 DNA reads TGTGCCTCCGGAGGAGATTTTGAGACCCAGTACTTC.

The chain links TRBV7-9 to TRBJ1-6; no firm D call. The CDR3 sequence is 14 residues long. Germline lookup yields CDR1 SEHNR and CDR2 FQNEAQ (reference sequence). V shed 1 base and J shed 8 bases, with 9 bases lying between them. CDR3 sequence (DNA): TGTGCCAGCAGCTTAGACGGAGGATATTCACCCCTCCACTTT. Its translation: CASSLDGGYSPLHF.